One and the same sample provided the 14 T cell receptor beta chains below, sequenced in a study of CD8 T cells in Susac syndrome. An amount of RNA that ranged from roughly 0.5 to 1 ug was reverse transcribed with random hexamers. TCRdb used MiXCR to reprocess the immunoSEQ multiplex PCR reads, holding one entry per CDR3 protein. The table lists some 450,000 distinct CDR3 sequences, approximately 89% of them singletons. Sequencing input: CD8+ T cells from PBMCs. These receptors all stem from a human donor with multiple sclerosis.

This chain connects TRBV27 to TRBJ2-1; 11 bases agree with TRBD2. There are 15 residues in the CDR3. J gave up 4 bases and V 7 bases, and 6 bases lay outside the gene matches. Germline V gene lookup returns CDR1 MNHEY and CDR2 SMNVEV (reference sequence). CDR3 amino acids: CASTAGTSGYNEQFF. The CDR3 bases are TGTGCCAGCACCGCCGGGACTAGCGGATACAATGAGCAGTTCTTC.

This clonotype was observed a few times. The J gene is TRBJ2-7, the V gene TRBV20-1, with D perhaps TRBD1 or TRBD2 (5 bases each). Trimming cost V 1 base and J 3 bases, with 10 bases left between them. Germline V gene data show CDR1 as DFQATT and CDR2 as SNEGSKA (reference sequence). The CDR3 is 13 residues long. CDR3 in amino acids: CSARGRGDYEQYF. CDR3 sequence (DNA): TGCAGTGCTAGAGGTAGGGGAGACTACGAGCAGTACTTC.

V gene TRBV4-1 combines with J gene TRBJ2-7; no clear D. Trimming pared 2 bases from V and 4 bases from J, leaving 6 bases between. Germline assignment: CDR1 MGHRA and CDR2 YSYEKL. The CDR3 runs 12 residues. The CDR3: CASSQREYEQYF. The CDR3 DNA follows: TGCGCCAGCAGCCAACGAGAATACGAGCAGTACTTC.

V gene TRBV6-2 or TRBV6-3 combines with J gene TRBJ1-2; possibly TRBD1 for D (6 bases). This CDR3 comprises 12 residues. In germline, CDR1 is MNHEY, CDR2 SVGEGT. V was trimmed by 5 bases and J by 12 bases, leaving 16 bases between them. The CDR3, as DNA: TGTGCCAGCAGTCGACAGGCGATAGACAACACCTTC. Protein sequence: CASSRQAIDNTF.

The V and J genes are TRBV6-1 and TRBJ2-3; TRBD2 agrees at 11 bases. CDR1 and CDR2 (germline): MNHNS, SASEGT. This CDR3 contains 18 residues. Trimming removed 2 bases from V and 1 base from J; junction bases left unmatched: 8. The CDR3 region has the DNA TGTGCCAGCAGTGAACACCTAGCGGGGGGCGGAGGCACAGATACGCAGTATTTT. It is translated as CASSEHLAGGGGTDTQYF.

This chain links TRBV27 with TRBJ2-1; possible D gene TRBD1, 6 bases. V lost 5 bases, J lost 4 bases, and 15 bases lay in between. Germline V gene sequence: CDR1 MNHEY, CDR2 SMNVEV (reference sequence). There are 15 residues in the CDR3. CDR3 in amino acids: CASSPGTPLYNEQFF. For the CDR3, the DNA is TGTGCCAGCAGTCCGGGGACACCCCTATACAATGAGCAGTTCTTC.

The table lists this clonotype with a few counts. The gene calls are TRBV19 and TRBJ2-7, with TRBD2 matching over 8 bases. This CDR3 is built from 14 residues. Germline V gives CDR1 LNHDA, CDR2 SQIVND (reference sequence). V was clipped by 4 bases and J by 0 bases; unmatched bases: 2. The CDR3 nucleotides read TGTGCCAGTAGTACCGGGACTAGCTCCTACGAGCAGTACTTC. Translated, it gives CASSTGTSSYEQYF.

The J gene is TRBJ2-1, the V gene TRBV5-1, with TRBD2 identical over 14 bases. Germline values: CDR1 SGHRS, CDR2 YFSETQ. The trim removed 4 bases at V and 8 bases at J, leaving 14 bases unmatched. The CDR3 spans 18 residues. CDR3 loop: CASSGGTSGSQPADEQFF. CDR3 nucleotide sequence: TGCGCCAGCAGCGGCGGGACTAGCGGGAGTCAACCGGCCGATGAGCAGTTCTTC.

This clonotype was seen just once. This chain's CDR3 is CSARPFGTASYEQYF. The CDR3 DNA follows: TGCAGTGCTAGACCCTTCGGGACAGCGTCCTACGAGCAGTACTTC. This chain joins TRBV20-1 and TRBJ2-7; 7 bases are shared with TRBD1. Trimming took 2 bases from V and 1 from J; bases not matched to a gene: 8. This CDR3 region has 15 residues. Germline V gene sequence: CDR1 DFQATT, CDR2 SNEGSKA (reference sequence).

The gene calls are TRBV30 and TRBJ2-1, with D possibly TRBD2 on 6 matching bases. Per germline, CDR1 GTSNPN and CDR2 SVGIG (reference sequence). This CDR3 region has 12 residues. Trimming cost V 7 bases and J 6 bases, with 13 bases left between them. CDR3 in DNA: TGTGCCTCCGGGACTTGGGGCAATGAGCAGTTCTTC. Its protein is CASGTWGNEQFF.

A single count supports this clonotype. The chain combines TRBV6-5 with TRBJ2-7, with a tentative D call TRBD2 (6 bases). CDR1 and CDR2 (germline): MNHEY, SVGAGI. V lost 4 bases and J lost 4, with 20 bases in between. The CDR3 sequence is 16 residues long. The CDR3 region has the DNA TGTGCCAGCAGTTCCTCCTGGGACTTTGCGAGGTACGAGCAGTACTTC. Protein sequence: CASSSSWDFARYEQYF.

This chain joins TRBV11-3 and TRBJ2-5; D gene uncertain. The V gene's germline CDR1 is SGHNT and CDR2 YENEEA. The length of the CDR3 is 14 residues. Trimming shortened V by 4 bases and J by 3 bases, and 12 bases separated the two germline ends. CDR3 amino acids: CASSYRRREETQYF. The CDR3 DNA reads TGTGCCAGCAGCTACCGACGTAGGGAAGAGACCCAGTACTTC.

This clonotype was counted once. The chain uses TRBV5-1 and TRBJ2-7; D possibly corresponds to TRBD2 (5 bases). This CDR3 has 15 residues. V was clipped by 0 bases and J by 2 bases, with 12 bases between them. CDR1 is SGHRS, CDR2 YFSETQ, per germline. The CDR3, as DNA: TGCGCCAGCAGCTTGGCCTCTATGGGAGCCTACGAGCAGTACTTC. It encodes CASSLASMGAYEQYF. Full variable domain (missing parts from reference TRBV5-1 and TRBJ2-7): KAGVTQTPRYLIKTRGQQVTLSCSPISGHRSVSWYQQTPGQGLQFLFEYFSETQRNKGNFPGRFSGRQFSNSRSEMNVSTLELGDSALYLCASSLASMGAYEQYFGPGTRLTVT.

The rearrangement uses TRBV28 and TRBJ2-3, with 10 nucleotides matching TRBD2. Germline V gives CDR1 MDHEN, CDR2 SYDVKM. The CDR3 is made up of 15 amino acids. V shed 3 bases, J shed 2 bases, and the junction held 2 bases outside the gene matches. CDR3 sequence reads: CASSFGLADTDTQYF. The CDR3, as DNA: TGTGCCAGCAGTTTCGGACTAGCGGACACAGATACGCAGTATTTT.